This T cell receptor beta chain comes out of a study of beta chain features in type 1 diabetes. The study's findings and limits: A PCR bias possibly favoring shorter templates would apply equally to patients and controls. In every one of the four CD4+ subsets, TCRB CDR3s were moderately but significantly shorter in Type 1 diabetes patients.

Expressed TCRB transcripts were sequenced, since all the RNA that had been isolated was reverse transcribed. The protocol was immunoSEQ multiplex PCR, while the TCRdb copy is restricted to in-frame clones and leaves out a portion. The sample consists of 95,000 to 150,000 clones, about a sixth of them appearing once. CDR3 length: 18 residues. Germline lookup yields CDR1 SGDLS and CDR2 YYNGEE. Trimming removed 3 bases from V and 0 bases from J, with 20 bases in between. To note about this clone: The target antigen is unknown.

This receptor was taken from a man in his thirties or forties with type 1 diabetes. The genes are TRBV9 and TRBJ2-3; D perhaps matches TRBD1 (6 bases). Sample: central memory CD4+ T cells from blood. CDR3 sequence: CASSATGFSDSSTDTQYF. CDR3 DNA sequence: TGTGCCAGCAGCGCCACAGGGTTTTCCGACTCTAGCACAGATACGCAGTATTTT.